One T cell receptor (beta chain) is described in this entry. As yet, its antigen is unknown. Generated by immunoSEQ multiplex PCR, the TCRdb table keeps only in-frame clones and is missing some. Of 33,000 or so clones in the sample, around 94% are singletons; the top ten hold roughly 0.8%. Germline V lookup: CDR1 MNHNY, CDR2 SVGAGI (reference sequence). V dropped 6 bases and J dropped 5 bases, with 11 bases sitting between them. The length of the CDR3 is 12 residues. The data originate from a study of graft-versus-host responses after intestinal transplantation. Overall study: The transplants performed in recipients were multivisceral, liver-intestinal, or isolated intestinal. Tacrolimus plus steroids were given to all recipients for roughly three years, preceded by anti-thymocyte globulin induction. General observations from the study: Researchers found peak circulating GvH clone levels linked to early post-transplant HvG declines. Allografts carried high graft-versus-host to host-versus-graft clonal ratios in patients having graft-donor T cell macrochimerism.

This receptor was taken from a human patient who received an intestinal transplant, so some T cells may come from the graft donor. The chain has TRBV6-6 and TRBJ2-7; D gene ambiguous. Material: PBMCs, obtained 16 days after intestinal transplant. DNA of the CDR3: TGTGCCAGCAGCCCCGATGGGGACGAGCAGTACTTC. Translating gives CASSPDGDEQYF.